One and the same sample provided the 7 T cell receptor beta chains below, sequenced in a study of OX40 agonist ivuxolimab in advanced cancers. The library was produced with the immunoSEQ multiplex PCR assay. TCRdb mirrors the immuneACCESS table, restricted to in-frame sequences. Some clones are absent from its copies; in checked studies, under half trace to an unresolved V gene, and the reason for the others is unknown. Present in this sample are around 83,000 clones, about 90% of which were seen just once. The ten biggest clones cover approximately 1.5% of the sample. The sample consisted of CD4+ or CD8+ T cells sorted from blood, taken in a trial of the OX40 agonist ivuxolimab. The source of these receptors is an adult with an advanced solid tumor such as melanoma, head and neck, liver or kidney cancer.

This chain joins TRBV7-9 and TRBJ2-1, with D unresolved. The V and J ends lost 1 base and 2 bases respectively, with 9 bases between them. Germline V gene data show CDR1 as SEHNR and CDR2 as FQNEAQ (reference sequence). The CDR3 spans 15 residues. CDR3 in amino acids: CASSLGLGTYNEQFF. DNA of the CDR3: TGTGCCAGCAGCTTAGGTCTGGGCACCTACAATGAGCAGTTCTTC.

This clone has just one count. J is TRBJ1-5 and V is TRBV7-2; no firm D call. With 1 base removed from V and 2 bases from J, the gap between germline ends came to 12 bases. The CDR3 has 16 amino acids. Germline V gives CDR1 SGHTA, CDR2 FQGNSA. CDR3 sequence: CASSLVGVIGNQPQHF. The DNA of the CDR3 is TGTGCCAGCAGCTTAGTCGGGGTAATTGGCAATCAGCCCCAGCATTTT.

The chain uses TRBV5-4 and TRBJ2-5, with D perhaps assigned TRBD1 or TRBD2 (5 bases each). The CDR3 has 13 amino acids. Germline-derived CDR1 and CDR2 are SGHNT and YYREEE (reference sequence). V was cut by 1 base and J by 7 bases, with 11 bases left in between. CDR3 sequence (DNA): TGTGCCAGCAGCTTGACGGGGACGGGGACCCAGTACTTC. Its translation is CASSLTGTGTQYF.

The chain combines TRBV30 with TRBJ2-5, with 8 bases identical to TRBD1. V lost 5 bases, J lost 5 bases, and 10 bases stayed unmatched. This CDR3 is built from 14 residues. Looked up from germline, CDR1 is GTSNPN and CDR2 is SVGIG (reference sequence). The CDR3 bases are TGTGCCTGGGTTCCCGGGACAGGTCTTGAGACCCAGTACTTC. This sequence encodes CAWVPGTGLETQYF.

The chain couples TRBV10-3 to TRBJ2-6; a weak D match, TRBD2 (5 bases). Germline values: CDR1 ENHRY, CDR2 SYGVKD. The germline V and J ends were trimmed by 7 bases and 1 base, with 11 bases remaining between them. There are 15 residues in the CDR3. For the CDR3, the DNA is TGTGCCATCAAGCATAGCGAATCTGGGGCCAACGTCCTGACTTTC. It codes for CAIKHSESGANVLTF.

The chain couples TRBV19 to TRBJ2-3; tentative D call: TRBD2 (5 bases). V was clipped by 7 bases and J by 0 bases, with 8 bases between them. The CDR3 is 13 residues long. The germline gives CDR1 LNHDA, CDR2 SQIVND (reference sequence). This CDR3 reads CASKSGSTDTQYF. The CDR3 DNA sequence: TGTGCCAGTAAATCGGGAAGCACAGATACGCAGTATTTT. The variable domain in full, completed from reference TRBV19 and TRBJ2-3, reads DGGITQSPKYLFRKEGQNVTLSCEQNLNHDAMYWYRQDPGQGLRLIYYSQIVNDFQKGDIAEGYSVSREKKESFPLTVTSAQKNPTAFYLCASKSGSTDTQYFGPGTRLTVL.

The chain recombines TRBV5-6 with TRBJ2-1; no firm D call. Germline assignment: CDR1 SGHDT and CDR2 YYEEEE. CDR3 length equals 14 residues. V dropped 0 bases and J dropped 6 bases, with 10 bases sitting between them. The CDR3 loop reads CASSLADGVNEQFF. CDR3 in DNA: TGTGCCAGCAGCTTGGCCGATGGGGTCAATGAGCAGTTCTTC.